Listed below are T cell receptor beta chains from one sample, sequenced in a study of shared clonotypes between healthy human individuals. Some clones are missing from TCRdb's copy, which holds only in-frame ones; the method was immunoSEQ multiplex PCR. The repertoire holds approximately 1.5 million clones, with around 98% as singletons. Sequenced: naive CD4+ T cells sorted from blood. These receptors all come from a man between 25 and 39 years old in good health. Each CDR3 is given with its conserved first and last residue. A D gene is named only where the DNA matches it firmly. Size values are once, few and many counts, or a class for expanded clones, and some rows have none.

>TRBD1|TRBJ2-7|NA|TRBV28
CASRGQTEKSGYEQYF
TGTGCCAGCAGGGGACAGACCGAAAAGAGTGGCTACGAGCAGTACTTC
>TRBD1|TRBJ2-7|NA|TRBV6-9
CASTLGGTGGYEQYF
TGTGCCAGCACCCTAGGGGGGACAGGAGGCTACGAGCAGTACTTC
>NA|TRBJ2-1|NA|TRBV7-9
CASSGKRGQYNEQFF
TGTGCCAGCAGCGGGAAGCGAGGGCAGTACAATGAGCAGTTCTTC
>TRBD1|TRBJ2-2|NA|TRBV28
CASSDAGQGALTGELFF
TGTGCCAGCAGTGACGCGGGACAGGGGGCGTTAACCGGGGAGCTGTTTTTT
>TRBD1|TRBJ2-7|NA|TRBV18
CASSLKNGQGEQYF
TGTGCCAGCTCACTAAAAAACGGACAGGGCGAGCAGTACTTC
>TRBD2|TRBJ2-2|once|TRBV10-2
CASRSPGLAGGNTGELFF
TGCGCCAGCAGATCGCCGGGACTAGCGGGGGGCAACACCGGGGAGCTGTTTTTT
>NA|TRBJ2-3|NA|TRBV11-2
CASSTGTPATQYF
TGTGCCAGCAGCACCGGGACCCCGGCCACGCAGTATTTT
>NA|TRBJ2-3|NA|TRBV21-1
CAVVGTGSTDTQYF
NA
>TRBD1|TRBJ2-7|NA|TRBV28
CASSPFLPGTGSAYEQYF
TGTGCCAGCAGTCCGTTCCTACCCGGGACAGGTTCCGCCTACGAGCAGTACTTC
>TRBD1|TRBJ2-7|NA|TRBV11-2
CASSLVGYRGEQYF
TGTGCCAGCAGCTTAGTAGGGTACAGGGGCGAGCAGTACTTC
>NA|TRBJ2-7|NA|TRBV25-1
CASSEVAGQHEQYF
TGTGCCAGCAGTGAGGTAGCGGGACAGCACGAGCAGTACTTC
>TRBD1|TRBJ2-7|once|TRBV28
CASSRDRVVHEQYF
TGTGCCAGCAGCCGCGACAGGGTAGTACACGAGCAGTACTTC
>NA|TRBJ2-7|NA|TRBV5-5
CASRGDYEQYF
TGTGCCAGCAGGGGGGACTACGAGCAGTACTTC
>NA|TRBJ1-5|once|TRBV28
CASSLGGGNQPQHF
TGTGCCAGCAGTTTAGGGGGGGGCAATCAGCCCCAGCATTTT
>NA|TRBJ2-5|NA|TRBV28
CASSLLGAQLETQYF
TGTGCCAGCAGTTTATTGGGGGCGCAGCTGGAGACCCAGTACTTC
>NA|TRBJ1-2|NA|TRBV5-4
CASSLGGGYGYTF
TGTGCCAGCAGCTTGGGAGGGGGCTATGGCTACACCTTC